This T cell receptor beta chain is from a study of long-term antiretroviral therapy in people with HIV. In the study overall: The oldest specimens predate the 2015 immediate-ART recommendation by about a decade. Study observations and caveats: The study found narrower CDR3 length ranges in HIV repertoires than in controls.

CDR3 size: 12 residues. CDR1 and CDR2 from the germline V gene are SGDLS and YYNGEE. Trimming removed 4 bases from V and 6 bases from J, with 9 bases in between. This clone appeared a few times. Its antigen is currently unknown. Version v3.0 of the immunoSEQ assay was performed at survey level. Only in-frame clones appear in the TCRdb table, and some are missing; sequencing was by immunoSEQ multiplex PCR. This sample has under 30,000 clones, with 75% to 90% found just once. The study drew at least one pre-ART and at least two post-ART PBMC samples from every donor. Participants living with HIV all received treatment in the United States.

The origin of this receptor is a man aged 40-55 years with HIV. The sequencing here drew on unsorted PBMCs, taken 0.3 years after starting antiretroviral therapy. The genes are TRBV9 and TRBJ2-3, with no clear D. Here the CDR3 DNA reads TGTGCCAGCAGCCCCCGTTTGGATACGCAGTATTTT. Translated, it gives CASSPRLDTQYF.